Shown below are 10 T cell receptor beta chains from a single sample sequenced in a study of cytomegalovirus exposure and HLA in healthy donors. PCR primers comprised 60 Vbeta and 13 Jbeta primers. Clones were read by immunoSEQ multiplex PCR, and TCRdb kept only the in-frame ones, dropping some. The data contain more than 110,000 clones, about 76% of them singletons. The sequencing sample was made of PBMCs. Source of these receptors: a male donor in good health and CMV-seronegative.

This chain connects TRBV19 to TRBJ1-6, with a weak D call TRBD1 (5 bases). Germline V lookup: CDR1 LNHDA, CDR2 SQIVND (reference sequence). The germline V and J ends were trimmed by 9 bases and 4 bases, with 13 bases remaining between them. There are 14 residues in the CDR3. The CDR3 DNA follows: TGTGCCAGCACTCCGGGGGATTATAATTCACCCCTCCACTTT. Translated: CASTPGDYNSPLHF.

This rearrangement joins TRBV7-9 to TRBJ1-1; 8 bases are shared with TRBD1. The V gene's germline CDR1 is SEHNR and CDR2 FQNEAQ (reference sequence). The trim removed 4 bases at V and 9 bases at J, leaving 7 bases unmatched. The CDR3 contains 13 residues. CDR3 nucleotide sequence: TGTGCCAGCAGCTATATTGGACAGGGACAAGCTTTCTTT. Its translation: CASSYIGQGQAFF.

The chain employs TRBV5-1 and TRBJ2-7; 9 nucleotides line up with TRBD2. Trimming at V came to 6 bases and at J to 1 base, leaving 11 bases not matched to a gene. The CDR3 sequence is 16 residues long. CDR1 SGHRS and CDR2 YFSETQ come from the germline V gene. The chain's CDR3 is CASTTSREGGSYEQYF. The CDR3 nucleotides read TGCGCCAGCACAACCTCGCGGGAGGGCGGGTCCTACGAGCAGTACTTC.

The chain recombines TRBV7-2 with TRBJ2-1; D possibly corresponds to TRBD2 (6 bases). Germline V gene sequence: CDR1 SGHTA, CDR2 FQGNSA. The CDR3 length is 13 residues. The ends were cut back, 5 bases at V and 8 bases at J, with 13 bases in the middle. The chain's CDR3 is CASSEWTIDEQFF. CDR3 bases: TGTGCCAGCAGCGAGTGGACTATTGATGAGCAGTTCTTC.

V usage is TRBV30 and J usage is TRBJ2-2, with 11 bases identical to TRBD2. From germline, CDR1 is GTSNPN and CDR2 SVGIG (reference sequence). The CDR3 spans 15 residues. V trimming: 7 bases; J trimming: 4 bases; junction bases outside the gene matches: 8. CDR3: CASREGLAVTGELFF. The CDR3 region has the DNA TGTGCCTCAAGGGAGGGACTAGCGGTCACCGGGGAGCTGTTTTTT.

This chain connects TRBV7-8 to TRBJ2-1, with TRBD1 identical over 10 bases. The CDR3 loop spans 14 amino acids. With V trimmed by 5 bases and J by 8 bases, 6 bases remained unmatched. Per germline, CDR1 SGHVS and CDR2 FQNEAQ. CDR3: CASSLATGGYEQFF. DNA of the CDR3: TGTGCCAGCAGCCTGGCGACAGGGGGCTATGAGCAGTTCTTC. The full variable domain, with the rest looked up from reference TRBV7-8 and TRBJ2-1, is GAGVSQSPRYKVAKRGQDVALRCDPISGHVSLFWYQQALGQGPEFLTYFQNEAQLDKSGLPSDRFFAERPEGSVSTLKIQRTQQEDSAVYLCASSLATGGYEQFFGPGTRLTVL.

The chain has TRBV7-2 and TRBJ2-2; 9 nucleotides line up with TRBD1. V shed 2 bases, J shed 4 bases, and the junction held 2 bases outside the gene matches. CDR1 and CDR2 from the germline V gene are SGHTA and FQGNSA. This CDR3 spans 15 amino acids. The CDR3 coding sequence is TGTGCCAGCAGCTTACTGGACAGGGGCACCGGGGAGCTGTTTTTT. Translation gives CASSLLDRGTGELFF.

The gene calls are TRBV11-2 and TRBJ1-6, with TRBD1 identical over 7 bases. Germline V lookup: CDR1 SGHAT, CDR2 FQNNGV. The CDR3 consists of 15 residues. J gave up 7 bases and V 5 bases, and 8 bases lay outside the gene matches. The CDR3 nucleotides read TGTGCCAGCAGCCCGTCGACAGGGTTAAATTCACCCCTCCACTTT. The encoded protein is CASSPSTGLNSPLHF.

This clone was seen once. V usage is TRBV14 and J usage is TRBJ1-2; possible D gene TRBD1, 6 bases. Germline assignment: CDR1 SGHDN and CDR2 FVKESK. V gave up 2 bases and J gave up 2 bases, with 9 bases separating them. The CDR3 spans 14 residues. The CDR3 nucleotides read TGTGCCAGCAGCCAACAGACAGGAAACTATGGCTACACCTTC. Its protein is CASSQQTGNYGYTF.

The chain is built from TRBV19 and TRBJ1-2; D gene ambiguous. This CDR3 region has 12 residues. The V and J ends lost 3 bases and 8 bases respectively, with 10 bases between them. Looked up from germline, CDR1 is LNHDA and CDR2 is SQIVND (reference sequence). The CDR3 DNA is TGTGCCAGTAGTATGTTAACTAGAGGCTACACCTTC. It encodes CASSMLTRGYTF.